The 32 T cell receptor beta chains listed next were all sequenced from one sample in a study of T cell responses to AZD1222 COVID-19 vaccine. TCRdb keeps only in-frame clones here, not all; method: immunoSEQ multiplex PCR. The data contain 150,000 to 200,000 clones, about 86% of them singletons. Here the sequenced sample was peripheral blood, taken 28 days after the second AZD1222 dose. These receptors all stem from an adult who received the AZD1222 COVID-19 vaccine.

The chain recombines TRBV4-3 with TRBJ2-3, with 7 bases aligning to TRBD1. The V gene's germline CDR1 is LGHNA and CDR2 YSLEER. The CDR3 runs 16 residues. V shed 0 bases and J 2 bases; nucleotides not matched to a gene: 5. CDR3 sequence: CASSQDDRVITDTQYF. CDR3 coding DNA: TGCGCCAGCAGCCAAGATGACAGGGTAATCACAGATACGCAGTATTTT.

V is TRBV4-1 and J is TRBJ2-3; the D is unclear. Trimming removed 3 bases at V and 0 bases at J, with 4 bases between. The CDR3 extends over 13 amino acids. Germline CDR1 reads MGHRA; CDR2 reads YSYEKL. CDR3: CASSQPSTDTQYF. In DNA, the CDR3 is TGCGCCAGCAGCCAGCCGAGCACAGATACGCAGTATTTT.

The table lists this clone with a count of one. V usage is TRBV19 and J usage is TRBJ1-2; D ambiguous. This CDR3 region has 15 residues. Trimming removed 7 bases from V and 3 bases from J, with 18 bases in between. Germline values: CDR1 LNHDA, CDR2 SQIVND (reference sequence). The DNA for the CDR3 is TGTGCCAGTACCGTCTCTGTGTTGAAGGACTATGGCTACACCTTC. This encodes CASTVSVLKDYGYTF.

This clone has just one count. This sequence joins TRBV21-1 and TRBJ1-6. TRBV21-1 counts as a pseudogene. This CDR3 has 12 residues. CDR3 residues: CASRARHSPLHF. The CDR3 region has the DNA TGTGCCAGCAGAGCCCGTCACTCACCCCTCCACTTT.

This chain joins TRBV5-1 and TRBJ2-4, with D tentatively TRBD2 (6 bases). The germline V gene has CDR1 SGHRS and CDR2 YFSETQ. V was pared by 4 bases and J by 0 bases, with 8 bases between. The CDR3 is 14 amino acids. Written as DNA, the CDR3 is TGCGCCAGCAGCAGGGAGGTAGCCAAAAACATTCAGTACTTC. It yields the protein CASSREVAKNIQYF.

The rearrangement joins TRBV3-1 (or the pseudogene TRBV3-2) to TRBJ2-2, with D maybe TRBD2 (6 bases). The CDR3 totals 14 residues. Germline assignment: CDR1 LGHDT and CDR2 YNNKEL (reference sequence). The V gene lost 4 bases and the J gene lost 6 bases, with 12 bases spanning the gap. The CDR3 sequence: CASSPRLDAGELFF. The DNA of the CDR3 is TGTGCCAGCAGCCCAAGACTAGATGCCGGGGAGCTGTTTTTT.

The chain joins TRBV28 to TRBJ1-3; no definite D call. Per germline, CDR1 MDHEN and CDR2 SYDVKM. The V end was cut by 5 bases, the J end by 0 bases, with 14 bases between. The CDR3 extends over 16 amino acids. The CDR3 DNA reads TGTGCCAGCAGTCCCCCCGCGGATTACTCTGGAAACACCATATATTTT. It translates to CASSPPADYSGNTIYF.

This clone was detected once. The chain employs TRBV7-6 and TRBJ2-7; the D is unclear. This CDR3 spans 13 amino acids. Germline CDR1 reads SGHVS; CDR2 reads FNYEAQ. V was pared by 1 base and J by 7 bases, with 11 bases between. CDR3 sequence (DNA): TGTGCCAGCAGCTTAGGGCGCGATCAGGAGCAGTACTTC. This gives the protein CASSLGRDQEQYF. Full variable domain (remainder filled in from reference TRBV7-6 and TRBJ2-7): GAGVSQSPRYKVTKRGQDVALRCDPISGHVSLYWYRQALGQGPEFLTYFNYEAQQDKSGLPNDRFSAERPEGSISTLTIQRTEQRDSAMYRCASSLGRDQEQYFGPGTRLTVT.

This clone was picked up a small number of times. The chain uses TRBV5-4 and TRBJ2-1; 12 bases align to TRBD2. The V gene end was trimmed by 1 base and the J gene end by 8 bases; junction bases not matched to a gene: 4. The CDR3 is made up of 15 amino acids. Per germline, CDR1 SGHNT and CDR2 YYREEE (reference sequence). CDR3 amino acids: CASSLRLAGEDEQFF. CDR3 in DNA: TGTGCCAGCAGCTTGAGACTAGCGGGGGAGGATGAGCAGTTCTTC.

This chain links TRBV14 with TRBJ2-1; D gene unclear. Germline CDR1 SGHDN, CDR2 FVKESK. Between the trimmed V and J ends, which lost 5 bases and 7 bases, there was a span of 18 bases. This CDR3 region has 15 residues. The CDR3 reads CASSKGGLGTNEQFF. For the CDR3, the DNA is TGTGCCAGCAGCAAAGGCGGCCTTGGCACGAATGAGCAGTTCTTC.

The chain uses TRBV19 and TRBJ2-3; D perhaps matches TRBD1 (6 bases). Germline V gene lookup returns CDR1 LNHDA and CDR2 SQIVND (reference sequence). The V and J ends lost 5 bases and 2 bases respectively, with 11 bases between them. CDR3 length: 14 residues. The CDR3 reads CASSADRITDTQYF. DNA of the CDR3: TGTGCCAGTAGTGCTGACAGGATCACAGATACGCAGTATTTT.

The genes are TRBV5-1 and TRBJ2-2; D unclear. Per germline, CDR1 SGHRS and CDR2 YFSETQ. V was trimmed by 0 bases and J by 0 bases, leaving 6 bases between them. The length of the CDR3 is 15 residues. The CDR3 nucleotides read TGCGCCAGCAGCTTGGCTCATTCGAACACCGGGGAGCTGTTTTTT. Translation: CASSLAHSNTGELFF.

The gene calls are TRBV14 and TRBJ1-1; D is unresolved. CDR3 length: 13 residues. V was trimmed by 8 bases and J by 1 base, leaving 11 bases between them. The germline CDR1 and CDR2 sequences are SGHDN and FVKESK. In DNA, the CDR3 is TGTGCCAGCCGCCTTGGACGGAACACTGAAGCTTTCTTT. This sequence encodes CASRLGRNTEAFF.

As for this clone: At one end the junction does not follow the germline gene, possibly because of a read error. V is TRBV3-1 (or the pseudogene TRBV3-2) and J is TRBJ1-1; D might be TRBD1 (5 bases). The CDR3 consists of 15 residues. Germline-derived CDR1 and CDR2 are LGHDT and YNNKEL (reference sequence). The DNA of the CDR3 is TGTGCCAGCAGCCAAGACCGGGGACCCCGGAAGACACCTAACTTT. Translation gives CASSQDRGPRKTPNF.

The rearrangement joins TRBV19 to TRBJ2-5; TRBD2 agrees at 10 bases. V lost 1 base, J lost 2 bases, and 1 base stayed unmatched. This CDR3 is 15 amino acids long. Per the germline V gene, CDR1 is LNHDA and CDR2 is SQIVND (reference sequence). The CDR3 DNA reads as TGTGCCAGTAGTATAGGGACTAGCGGACAAGAGACCCAGTACTTC. It encodes CASSIGTSGQETQYF.

The genes are TRBV7-2 and TRBJ1-2, with D possibly TRBD1 on 5 matching bases. CDR1 is SGHTA, CDR2 FQGNSA, per germline. Trimming cost V 6 bases and J 7 bases, with 15 bases left between them. The CDR3 sequence is 13 residues long. CDR3 bases: TGTGCCAGCAGTTCCGGGACCCTACTTGGCTACACCTTC. This encodes CASSSGTLLGYTF.

The V call is TRBV6-5, the J call TRBJ2-7; D perhaps matches TRBD1 (6 bases). The CDR3 loop spans 14 amino acids. Trimming took off 5 bases at V and 9 bases at J, with 20 bases between the two ends. CDR1 is MNHEY, CDR2 SVGAGI, per germline. In nucleotides, the CDR3 is TGTGCCAGCAGTATCCGACGGACAGACCTCTGGCAGTACTTC. Protein sequence: CASSIRRTDLWQYF.

The V call is TRBV5-6, the J call TRBJ2-3; D unclear. The CDR3 contains 14 residues. Germline CDR1 is SGHDT and CDR2 is YYEEEE. V was cut by 0 bases and J by 0 bases, with 5 bases left in between. The chain's CDR3 is CASSLVASTDTQYF. The CDR3 coding sequence is TGTGCCAGCAGCTTGGTAGCTAGCACAGATACGCAGTATTTT.

The rearrangement uses TRBV6-5 and TRBJ1-1; 8 positions match TRBD1. The germline V gene encodes CDR1 MNHEY and CDR2 SVGAGI. The CDR3 length is 14 residues. V shed 6 bases, J shed 5 bases, and the junction held 8 bases outside the gene matches. In nucleotides, the CDR3 is TGTGCCAGCAGCTTTAATACAGGGGGGACTGAAGCTTTCTTT. Translating it yields CASSFNTGGTEAFF.

This chain's CDR3 is CASSPPLGTDYGYTF. The CDR3 DNA is TGTGCCAGCAGCCCCCCCCTCGGGACAGACTATGGCTACACCTTC. V and J are TRBV5-4 and TRBJ1-2; 7 bases are a match to TRBD1. The CDR3 is made up of 15 amino acids. In germline, CDR1 is SGHNT, CDR2 YYREEE (reference sequence). After removal of 4 bases from V and 3 bases from J, the junction contained 9 bases not matched to a gene.

This clone was detected once. The J gene is TRBJ1-2, the V gene TRBV6-5; TRBD1 aligns across 9 bases. With V trimmed by 7 bases and J by 1 base, 4 bases remained unmatched. Per germline, CDR1 MNHEY and CDR2 SVGAGI. This CDR3 is built from 14 residues. This CDR3 reads CASTLGQGNYGYTF. CDR3 nucleotide sequence: TGTGCCAGCACCCTGGGACAGGGTAACTATGGCTACACCTTC.

The CDR3 DNA reads as TGTGCCAGTAGTTGGACAGGGTCAAACTATGGCTACACCTTC. Its protein is CASSWTGSNYGYTF. This chain connects TRBV19 to TRBJ1-2, with 8 nucleotides matching TRBD1. Germline CDR1 is LNHDA and CDR2 is SQIVND (reference sequence). The CDR3 spans 14 residues. V gave up 5 bases and J gave up 2 bases; unmatched junction bases: 4.

The V and J genes are TRBV5-1 and TRBJ1-2; 10 bases agree with TRBD1. Germline CDR1 is SGHRS and CDR2 is YFSETQ. The CDR3 has 17 residues. V was clipped by 0 bases and J by 3 bases; unmatched bases: 8. CDR3 nucleotide sequence: TGCGCCAGCAGCTTGGAGGGACAGGGGTTTGGTGACTATGGCTACACCTTC. This translates into CASSLEGQGFGDYGYTF.

This chain connects TRBV4-1 to TRBJ1-2; D unclear. Germline CDR1 is MGHRA and CDR2 is YSYEKL. The CDR3 runs 13 residues. Between the trimmed V and J ends, which lost 4 bases and 5 bases, there was a span of 11 bases. The CDR3 loop reads CASSPPTDYGYTF. The DNA for the CDR3 is TGCGCCAGCAGCCCCCCAACAGATTATGGCTACACCTTC.

The rearrangement uses TRBV19 and TRBJ1-3; D might be TRBD1 (6 bases). V lost 2 bases to trimming and J lost 0 bases, with 8 bases between them. Germline CDR1 LNHDA, CDR2 SQIVND (reference sequence). CDR3 length equals 15 residues. The CDR3 spells CASSITGSSGNTIYF. CDR3 sequence (DNA): TGTGCCAGTAGTATAACAGGGAGCTCTGGAAACACCATATATTTT.

The J gene is TRBJ1-2, the V gene TRBV5-6; unclear D gene. Trimming took off 5 bases at V and 3 bases at J, with 14 bases between the two ends. The V gene's germline CDR1 is SGHDT and CDR2 YYEEEE. This CDR3 has 14 residues. For the CDR3, the DNA is TGTGCCAGCAGTTTAATCAGTACCCACTATGGCTACACCTTC. Its translation is CASSLISTHYGYTF.

On this clone: Other DNA sequences from this sample encode an identical CDR3 as well. The chain carries TRBV10-1 and TRBJ2-7; D is uncertain. With 0 bases removed from V and 5 bases from J, the gap between germline ends came to 8 bases. Germline V gene sequence: CDR1 WNHNN, CDR2 SYGVQD (reference sequence). The CDR3 is 13 amino acids. The CDR3 protein is CASSESGRDEQYF. The CDR3 coding sequence is TGCGCCAGCAGTGAGTCTGGAAGGGACGAGCAGTACTTC.

V and J are TRBV19 and TRBJ1-1; D is perhaps TRBD1 (5 bases). Germline values: CDR1 LNHDA, CDR2 SQIVND (reference sequence). This CDR3 region has 14 residues. With 6 bases removed from V and 1 base from J, the gap between germline ends came to 12 bases. CDR3 nucleotide sequence: TGTGCCAGTAGCCCTGGGACCTCGAACACTGAAGCTTTCTTT. Translating gives CASSPGTSNTEAFF.

Notes on this clone: Germline and junction disagree at one end, which may indicate a read error. This chain links TRBV7-6 with TRBJ2-1; D may be TRBD1 (6 bases). This CDR3 contains 16 residues. In germline, CDR1 is SGHVS, CDR2 FNYEAQ. The CDR3: CASSSNQGHPYNEQFF. The CDR3 nucleotides are TGTGCCAGTAGCTCTAATCAGGGGCATCCCTACAATGAGCAGTTCTTC.

The rearrangement uses TRBV30 and TRBJ2-2; no firm D call. Germline V gene sequence: CDR1 GTSNPN, CDR2 SVGIG (reference sequence). Trimming removed 3 bases at V and 9 bases at J, with 8 bases between. CDR3 size: 11 residues. CDR3 sequence: CAWSPLRELFF. In DNA, the CDR3 is TGTGCCTGGAGCCCACTCAGGGAGCTGTTTTTT.

This chain links TRBV5-1 with TRBJ1-3; 7 positions agree with TRBD1. Germline trimming cut 4 bases from V and 4 bases from J; bases unmatched to any gene: 11. CDR1 is SGHRS, CDR2 YFSETQ, per germline. This CDR3 is built from 16 residues. CDR3 amino acids: CASSQRATGQGNTIYF. DNA of the CDR3: TGCGCCAGCAGCCAGAGAGCAACGGGACAGGGAAACACCATATATTTT.

CDR3 region: CASSLEPVSYEQYF. The CDR3 DNA follows: TGTGCCAGCAGCTTGGAGCCGGTTTCCTACGAGCAGTACTTC. This chain joins TRBV5-4 and TRBJ2-7, with D uncertain. CDR1 SGHNT and CDR2 YYREEE come from the germline V gene (reference sequence). The CDR3 is made up of 14 amino acids. Trimming removed 0 bases from V and 1 base from J, with 8 bases in between.